A selection of T cell receptor beta chains follows, all from one sample in a study of CD8 T cells in Susac syndrome. TCRdb processed the immunoSEQ multiplex PCR reads anew with MiXCR; each CDR3 protein has one entry. The table has 200,000 or so distinct CDR3 sequences, approximately 94% seen once; the top ten hold around 0.1%. The sequenced sample consisted of CD4+ T cells from PBMCs. Receptor source: a human donor with Susac syndrome. CDR3s include the opening cysteine and the closing phenylalanine or tryptophan. The D gene is left open where the match is weak. Part of the rows lack a size; the others show once, few, many or a class for expanded clones.

V gene	CDR3 length	clone size	J gene	D gene	CDR3 DNA	CDR3 protein
TRBV29-1	13	.	TRBJ1-3	.	TGCAGCGTCGGTGATGCGGCGGGAAACACCATATATTTT	CSVGDAAGNTIYF
TRBV6-4	13	.	TRBJ2-3	.	TGTGCCAGCAGTGACAACCCGGGGGATACGCAGTATTTT	CASSDNPGDTQYF
TRBV29-1	14	.	TRBJ1-3	.	TGCAGCGTATCCCCTGGGTTTTCTGGAAACACCATATATTTT	CSVSPGFSGNTIYF
TRBV28	11	.	TRBJ2-4	.	TGTGCCAGCAGTACAGGGTACATTCAGTACTTC	CASSTGYIQYF
TRBV18	14	.	TRBJ2-7	TRBD2	TGTGCCAGCTCACCCTCTGGGAGGGCCTACGAGCAGTACTTC	CASSPSGRAYEQYF
TRBV28	14	.	TRBJ1-2	.	TGTGCCAGCAGTTTAGGGGATGCCAACTATGGCTACACCTTC	CASSLGDANYGYTF
TRBV7-2	11	once	TRBJ2-7	.	TGTGCCAGCAGCTTATTTAAGCCCATTTCCTTC	CASSLFKPISF
TRBV5-4	14	.	TRBJ2-7	.	TGTGCCAGCAGCAACCCTAAGAACCTCTACGAGCAGTACTTC	CASSNPKNLYEQYF
TRBV27	16	.	TRBJ1-6	.	TGTGCCAGCAGTCGACGGGTGGCAGGGTCGAATTCACCCCTCCACTTT	CASSRRVAGSNSPLHF
TRBV29-1	14	.	TRBJ2-1	.	TGCAGCGTTGTTCTTCGACGACATGTGGTGGAGCAGTTCTTC	CSVVLRRHVVEQFF
TRBV18	15	.	TRBJ1-1	.	TGTGCCAGCTCACAGGGGCGGGGGCTGGACACTGAAGCTTTCTTT	CASSQGRGLDTEAFF
TRBV20-1	12	.	TRBJ1-2	.	TGCAGTGCTACCAGGACAGACGATGGCTACACCTTC	CSATRTDDGYTF
TRBV20-1	16	.	TRBJ2-5	TRBD2	TGCAGTGCCCGAAGAATAGTAGCGGGGGGGCGAGAGACCCAGTACTTC	CSARRIVAGGRETQYF
TRBV4-3	16	.	TRBJ2-1	TRBD2	TGCGCCAGCAGCCAAGATAATAGCGGGGGGGGTAATGAGCAGTTCTTC	CASSQDNSGGGNEQFF
TRBV4-3	15	.	TRBJ1-5	.	TGCGCCAGCAGCCAAGATGTGGCAGGAGATCAGCCCCAGCATTTT	CASSQDVAGDQPQHF
TRBV20-1	14	.	TRBJ2-4	TRBD1	TGCAGTGCTAGAGACAGAAGACAGGGGAACATTCAGTACTTC	CSARDRRQGNIQYF
TRBV9	14	.	TRBJ1-4	.	TGTGCCAGCAGCCGAGATACAACTAATGAAAAACTGTTTTTT	CASSRDTTNEKLFF
TRBV12-3/TRBV12-4	14	few	TRBJ1-5	.	TGTGCCAGCAGTTCAGAGTTGGGGAATCAGCCCCAGCATTTT	CASSSELGNQPQHF
TRBV7-8	14	.	TRBJ2-5	.	TGTGCCAGCAGCTTAAGGGACCTAGGAGAGACCCAGTACTTC	CASSLRDLGETQYF
TRBV29-1	13	.	TRBJ1-4	.	TGCAGCGCAACCGGGCCGGGAAGGGAAAAACTGTTTTTT	CSATGPGREKLFF
TRBV30	13	.	TRBJ2-5	.	TGTGCCTGGACTGTGCCTGGGCCAGAGACCCAGTACTTC	CAWTVPGPETQYF
TRBV30	13	.	TRBJ2-5	.	TGTGCCTGGGAAGGACTTGCGTATGGGACCCAGTACTTC	CAWEGLAYGTQYF
TRBV20-1	12	.	TRBJ1-2	.	TGCAGTGCTAGCTCCTGGGACTATGGCTACACCTTC	CSASSWDYGYTF
TRBV2	13	.	TRBJ1-1	.	TGTGCCAGCAGTGATAGGGAGGCCACTGAAGCTTTCTTT	CASSDREATEAFF
TRBV7-2	17	.	TRBJ1-1	.	TGTGCCAGCAGCTCACTTAGAATTGGGGCGGGGAACACTGAAGCTTTCTTT	CASSSLRIGAGNTEAFF
TRBV3-1	12	.	TRBJ1-5	.	TGTGCCAGCAGCCGCTCGACAGGCTCACAGCATTTT	CASSRSTGSQHF
TRBV7-2	13	.	TRBJ2-5	.	TGTGCCAGCAGCTTAGATTATGTAGAGACCCAGTACTTC	CASSLDYVETQYF
TRBV4-1	14	.	TRBJ2-7	.	TGCGCCAGCAGCCTAGAGGACGGGTCCGGCGAGCAGTACTTC	CASSLEDGSGEQYF
TRBV20-1	14	.	TRBJ2-5	TRBD2	TGCAGTGCCCGACTAGCGGGGGGTGGGGAGACCCAGTACTTC	CSARLAGGGETQYF
TRBV3-1	14	.	TRBJ1-2	.	TGTGCCAGCAGCCAAGCCGGGACAATATCGGGCTACACCTTC	CASSQAGTISGYTF
TRBV25-1	14	.	TRBJ1-1	.	TGTGCCAGCAGGGCAGGGTCTGGGAACACTGAAGCTTTCTTT	CASRAGSGNTEAFF
TRBV9	14	.	TRBJ1-4	.	TGTGCCAGCAGCACCCTCGGGTACTCTGAAAAACTGTTTTTT	CASSTLGYSEKLFF
TRBV30	13	.	TRBJ1-1	.	TGTGCCTGGAGTGTAATAGTGAACACTGAAGCTTTCTTT	CAWSVIVNTEAFF
TRBV27	13	.	TRBJ1-5	.	TGTGCCAGCAGGAGTGTGAACAATCAGCCCCAGCATTTT	CASRSVNNQPQHF
TRBV29-1	13	.	TRBJ1-5	TRBD1	TGCAGCGTTCGGGACAGGGGGTATCAGCCCCAGCATTTT	CSVRDRGYQPQHF
TRBV6-2/TRBV6-3	14	.	TRBJ2-7	TRBD2	TGTGCCAGCTGCACTAGCGGGTTATCCTACGAGCAGTACTTC	CASCTSGLSYEQYF
TRBV3-1	16	.	TRBJ2-3	TRBD2	TGTGCCAGCAGCCAAGTCAGCGGGGGCCCGTGGGGTACGCAGTATTTT	CASSQVSGGPWGTQYF
TRBV29-1	14	.	TRBJ2-1	.	TGCAGCGTTTTTAAACCCCCGGGGGTGGGTGTACAGTTCTTC	CSVFKPPGVGVQFF
TRBV3-1	15	.	TRBJ2-3	.	TGTGCCAGCAGCCAAGATCCCCTGGGGGCAGATACGCAGTATTTT	CASSQDPLGADTQYF
TRBV5-6	15	.	TRBJ1-2	.	TGTGCCAGCAGCTTGGCGCCGACGGTTAACTATGGCTACACCTTC	CASSLAPTVNYGYTF
TRBV6-1	15	.	TRBJ1-6	.	TGTGCCAGCAGTGAAACGCAGGGAAGCAATTCACCCCTCCACTTT	CASSETQGSNSPLHF
TRBV4-3	14	.	TRBJ1-2	.	TGCGCCAGCAGCCAAGATTCCAGGGGCCGGGGCTACACCTTC	CASSQDSRGRGYTF
TRBV11-2	16	.	TRBJ2-1	TRBD2	TGTGCCAGCAGCTTAGGCGGGCTAGCGGGGGTACATGAGCAGTTCTTC	CASSLGGLAGVHEQFF
TRBV27	14	.	TRBJ1-6	TRBD1	TGTGCCAGCAGGACCGGACAGGGAAGTTCACCCCTCCACTTT	CASRTGQGSSPLHF
TRBV20-1	13	once	TRBJ2-1	.	TGCAGTGCCGGCACGGGGTTCTACAATGAGCAGTTCTTC	CSAGTGFYNEQFF
TRBV11-2	12	.	TRBJ1-1	.	TGTGCCAGCAGCTTAGTGTACACTGAAGCTTTCTTT	CASSLVYTEAFF
TRBV29-1	16	.	TRBJ2-1	TRBD1	TGCAGCGTTGAAATTGGGACAGGGGGCGTACACAATGAGCAGTTCTTC	CSVEIGTGGVHNEQFF
TRBV29-1	13	.	TRBJ1-2	TRBD1	TGCAGCGTCTTCGGACAGGGAGACTATGGCTACACCTTC	CSVFGQGDYGYTF
TRBV1	17	.	TRBJ1-4	.	TGCACCAGCAGCCAAGAGATCCCCCTACAGGGAGTTGTAAAACTGTTTTTT	CTSSQEIPLQGVVKLFF
TRBV20-1	13	.	TRBJ2-6	.	TGCAGTGCTAGGCCAGCGGGGGCCAACGTCCTGACTTTC	CSARPAGANVLTF
TRBV5-1	14	.	TRBJ1-5	.	TGCGCCAGCAGCTTGGATGGCGGTGGCGGCCCCCAGCATTTT	CASSLDGGGGPQHF
TRBV5-6	16	.	TRBJ2-4	TRBD2	TGTGCCAGCAGCTGGGTCCTCGGGACTAGGGAAAACATTCAGTACTTC	CASSWVLGTRENIQYF
TRBV12-5	15	.	TRBJ2-7	.	TGTGCTAGTGGTTTGGTACTGAGGAACGGCTACGAGCAGTACTTC	CASGLVLRNGYEQYF
TRBV2	15	.	TRBJ2-3	.	TGTGCCAGCAGTGAAAGGACTACTAGCACAGATACGCAGTATTTT	CASSERTTSTDTQYF
TRBV29-1	15	.	TRBJ1-2	.	TGCAGCGTCGCGGTCCCCACAGGGCTTAACTATGGCTACACCTTC	CSVAVPTGLNYGYTF
TRBV6-1	16	.	TRBJ1-6	.	TGTGCCTGCCAAGGTCGGGGAGGCCACTATAATTCACCCCTCCACTTT	CACQGRGGHYNSPLHF
TRBV6-5	18	.	TRBJ2-2	TRBD2	TGTGCCAGCAGTTACTCGATATGGGCTAGCGGGGGTACCGGGGAGCTGTTTTTT	CASSYSIWASGGTGELFF
TRBV14	13	.	TRBJ2-1	.	TGTGCCAGCGCCGGGGTCCAGACGAATGAGCAGTTCTTC	CASAGVQTNEQFF
TRBV11-2	14	.	TRBJ1-1	.	TGTGCCAGCAGCTTATTGTGGCCGAACACTGAAGCTTTCTTT	CASSLLWPNTEAFF